This paragraph reports one T cell receptor beta chain. Antigen specificity is unknown. All donors participated as healthy donors of bone marrow. This sample stems from a study of cytomegalovirus exposure and HLA in healthy donors. Findings and caveats of the study: Rarity characterized most TCR sequences, yet some public TCRs appeared in many donors. Only CMV serostatus was available as immune exposure information.

PCR used 60 Vbeta primers and 13 Jbeta primers. The table came from immunoSEQ multiplex PCR; TCRdb's copy has only in-frame clones and leaves some out. The profile covers around 180,000 clones, with roughly 87% appearing a single time and 0.2% to 0.3% taken by the ten largest. V was clipped by 0 bases and J by 9 bases, with 6 bases between them. CDR1 and CDR2 (germline): MGHRA, YSYEKL. The CDR3 totals 12 residues. The gene calls are TRBV4-1 and TRBJ2-1; D unclear. The origin of this receptor is a girl under three years old in good health and CMV-seronegative. The sequencing input was PBMCs. CDR3 region: CASSQDQVEQFF. DNA for the CDR3: TGCGCCAGCAGCCAAGATCAGGTTGAGCAGTTCTTC.